This TCR beta chain originates from a study of cytomegalovirus exposure and HLA in healthy donors. Overall study results and limits: Overall, around 160 TCR beta chains were annotated as cytomegalovirus-associated. Earlier analysis yielded a pattern in which most TCR beta V segments were productive about 90% or about 30% of the time. In the analysis, some V segments, TRBV6-2 and TRBV6-3 included, were excluded as indistinguishable. Across donors, presence/absence analyses took sequencing depth to be roughly uniform.

Amplification used 60 Vbeta primers and 13 Jbeta primers. Sequencing was performed with immunoSEQ multiplex PCR; in TCRdb, only in-frame clones are kept and a portion is missing. The sample consists of about 200,000 clones, approximately 70% of them appearing once. Germline CDR1 reads LNHDA; CDR2 reads SQIVND (reference sequence). The CDR3 is made up of 15 amino acids. The V gene end was trimmed by 3 bases and the J gene end by 3 bases; junction bases not matched to a gene: 3. Turning to this clone: Its specificity is unknown.

The TCR sequence derives from a man aged 40-49 years in good health and CMV-seropositive. Material for sequencing was PBMCs. This chain links TRBV19 with TRBJ2-3; 10 bases are a match to TRBD2. The CDR3 here is CASSIQRGGTDTQYF. The CDR3 nucleotides read TGTGCCAGTAGTATTCAGCGGGGGGGAACAGATACGCAGTATTTT.